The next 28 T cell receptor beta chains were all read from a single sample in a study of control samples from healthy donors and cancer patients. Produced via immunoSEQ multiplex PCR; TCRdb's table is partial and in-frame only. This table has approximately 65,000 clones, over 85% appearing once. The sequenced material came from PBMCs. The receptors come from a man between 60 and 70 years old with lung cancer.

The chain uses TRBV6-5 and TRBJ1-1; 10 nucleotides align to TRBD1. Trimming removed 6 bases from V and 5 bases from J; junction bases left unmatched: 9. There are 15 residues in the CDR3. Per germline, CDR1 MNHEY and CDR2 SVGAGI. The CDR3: CASRGTGDIRTEAFF. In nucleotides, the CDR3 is TGTGCCAGCAGGGGGACAGGGGACATCCGAACTGAAGCTTTCTTT.

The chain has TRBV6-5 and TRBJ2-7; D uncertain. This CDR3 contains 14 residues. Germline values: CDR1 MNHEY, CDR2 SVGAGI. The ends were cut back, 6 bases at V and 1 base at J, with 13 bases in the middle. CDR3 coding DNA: TGTGCCAGCAGGGATAACACGGATTCCTACGAGCAGTACGTC. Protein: CASRDNTDSYEQYV.

CDR3 DNA sequence: TGTGCCGCGTCTTTTAGGGGGCGAGACGGGGAGCTGTTTTTT. Residues: CAASFRGRDGELFF. This chain connects TRBV5-6 to TRBJ2-2; 7 nucleotides agree with TRBD1. The V gene's germline CDR1 is SGHDT and CDR2 YYEEEE. J was trimmed by 7 bases and V by 10 bases; bases with no gene match: 13. This CDR3 comprises 14 residues.

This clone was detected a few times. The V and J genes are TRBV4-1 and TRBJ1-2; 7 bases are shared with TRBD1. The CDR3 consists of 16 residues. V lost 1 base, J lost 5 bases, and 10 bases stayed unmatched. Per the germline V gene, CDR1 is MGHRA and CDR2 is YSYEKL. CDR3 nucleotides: TGCGCCAGCAGCCAAGCTGACAGGGACCCCCGGTATGGCTACACCTTC. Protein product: CASSQADRDPRYGYTF.

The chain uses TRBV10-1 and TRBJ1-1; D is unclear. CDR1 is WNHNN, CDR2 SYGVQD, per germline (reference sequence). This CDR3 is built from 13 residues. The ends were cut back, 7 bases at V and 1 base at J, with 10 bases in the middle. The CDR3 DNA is TGCGCCAGCATGCCTTTCGGGAACACTGAAGCTTTCTTT. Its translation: CASMPFGNTEAFF.

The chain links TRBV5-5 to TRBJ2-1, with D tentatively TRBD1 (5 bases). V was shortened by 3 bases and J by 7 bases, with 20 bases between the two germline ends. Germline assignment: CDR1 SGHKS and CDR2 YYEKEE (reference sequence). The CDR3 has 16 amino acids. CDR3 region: CASSYLGHQLGNEQFF. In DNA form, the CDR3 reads TGTGCCAGCAGCTACTTAGGACATCAGCTGGGTAATGAGCAGTTCTTC.

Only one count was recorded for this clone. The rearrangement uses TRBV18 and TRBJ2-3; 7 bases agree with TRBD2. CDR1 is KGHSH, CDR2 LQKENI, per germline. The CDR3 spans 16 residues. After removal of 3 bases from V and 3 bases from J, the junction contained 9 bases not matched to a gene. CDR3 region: CASSPGLPGGTDTQYF. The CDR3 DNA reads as TGTGCCAGCTCACCCGGACTGCCGGGGGGTACAGATACGCAGTATTTT.

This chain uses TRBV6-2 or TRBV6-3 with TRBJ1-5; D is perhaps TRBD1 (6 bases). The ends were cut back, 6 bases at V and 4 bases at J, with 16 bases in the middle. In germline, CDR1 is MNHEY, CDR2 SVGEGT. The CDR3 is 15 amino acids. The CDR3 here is CASSRGRTDNQPQHF. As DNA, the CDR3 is TGTGCCAGCAGCCGAGGGAGGACAGATAATCAGCCCCAGCATTTT.

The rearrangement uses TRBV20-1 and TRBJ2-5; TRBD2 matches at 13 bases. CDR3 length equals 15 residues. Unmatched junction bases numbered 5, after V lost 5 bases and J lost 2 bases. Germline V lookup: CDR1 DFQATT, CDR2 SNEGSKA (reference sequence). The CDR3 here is CSAGGTSGVQETQYF. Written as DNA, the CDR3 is TGCAGTGCTGGTGGGACTAGCGGGGTACAAGAGACCCAGTACTTC.

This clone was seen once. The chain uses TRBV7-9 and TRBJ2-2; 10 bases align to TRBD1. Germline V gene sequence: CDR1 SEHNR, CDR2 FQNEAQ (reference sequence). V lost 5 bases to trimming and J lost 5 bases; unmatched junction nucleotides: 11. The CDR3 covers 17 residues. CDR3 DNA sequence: TGTGCCAGCAGCCATCCGGCGGGACAGGGGTGGACCGGGGAGCTGTTTTTT. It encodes CASSHPAGQGWTGELFF.

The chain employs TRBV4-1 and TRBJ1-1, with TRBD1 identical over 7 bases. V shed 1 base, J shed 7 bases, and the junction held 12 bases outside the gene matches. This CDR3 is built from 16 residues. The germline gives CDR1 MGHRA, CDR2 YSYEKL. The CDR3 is CASSQGPGQRRNEAFF. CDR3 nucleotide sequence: TGCGCCAGCAGCCAAGGTCCGGGACAGAGGAGAAATGAAGCTTTCTTT.

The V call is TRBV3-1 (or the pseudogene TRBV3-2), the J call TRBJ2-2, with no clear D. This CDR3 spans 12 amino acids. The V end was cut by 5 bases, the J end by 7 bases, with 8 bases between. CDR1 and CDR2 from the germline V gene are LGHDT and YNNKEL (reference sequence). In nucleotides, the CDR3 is TGTGCCAGCAGCATTACGGGCGGGGAGCTGTTTTTT. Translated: CASSITGGELFF.

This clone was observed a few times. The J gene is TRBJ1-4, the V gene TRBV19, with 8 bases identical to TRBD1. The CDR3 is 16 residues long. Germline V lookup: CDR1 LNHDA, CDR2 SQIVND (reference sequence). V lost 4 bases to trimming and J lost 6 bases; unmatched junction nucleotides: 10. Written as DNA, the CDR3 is TGTGCCAGTAGTACTCGACAGGGGCTAGGGTATGAAAAACTGTTTTTT. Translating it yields CASSTRQGLGYEKLFF.

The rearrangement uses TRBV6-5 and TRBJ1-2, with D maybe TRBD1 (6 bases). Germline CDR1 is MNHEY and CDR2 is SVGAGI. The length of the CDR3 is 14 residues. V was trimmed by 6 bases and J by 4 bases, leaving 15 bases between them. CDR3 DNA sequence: TGTGCCAGCAGCCCGGGAGAGGGGGGCTATGGCTACACCTTC. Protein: CASSPGEGGYGYTF.

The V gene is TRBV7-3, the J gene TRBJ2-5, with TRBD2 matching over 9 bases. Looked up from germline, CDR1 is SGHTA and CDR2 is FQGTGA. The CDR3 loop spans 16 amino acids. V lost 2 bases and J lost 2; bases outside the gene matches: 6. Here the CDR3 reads CASSLGLAGSQETQYF. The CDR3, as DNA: TGTGCCAGCAGCTTAGGGCTAGCGGGGAGTCAAGAGACCCAGTACTTC.

The CDR3 DNA sequence: TGTGCAAGTCGTTTATCTTGCTGTAATGAAAAACTGTTTTTT. This codes for CASRLSCCNEKLFF. The rearrangement joins TRBV12-2 to TRBJ1-4. TRBV12-2 is a documented pseudogene. CDR3 length equals 14 residues.

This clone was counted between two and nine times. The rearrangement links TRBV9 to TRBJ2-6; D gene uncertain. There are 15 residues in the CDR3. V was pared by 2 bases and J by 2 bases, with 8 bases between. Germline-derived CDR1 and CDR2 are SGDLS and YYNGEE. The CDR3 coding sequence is TGTGCCAGCAGCGTCAGCCTTCCTGGGGCCAACGTCCTGACTTTC. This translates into CASSVSLPGANVLTF.

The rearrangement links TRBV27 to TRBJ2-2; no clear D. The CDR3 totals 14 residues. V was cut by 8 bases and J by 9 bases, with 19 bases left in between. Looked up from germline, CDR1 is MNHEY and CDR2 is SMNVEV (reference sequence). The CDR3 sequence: CASLPYPGFRELFF. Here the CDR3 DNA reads TGTGCCAGCCTTCCTTACCCGGGCTTCCGGGAGCTGTTTTTT.

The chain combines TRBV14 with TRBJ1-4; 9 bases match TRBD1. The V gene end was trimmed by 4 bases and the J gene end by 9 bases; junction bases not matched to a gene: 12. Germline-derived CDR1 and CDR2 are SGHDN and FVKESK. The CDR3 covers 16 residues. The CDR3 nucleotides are TGTGCCAGCAGCCCTCTCTCCGGGACAGGGACCCAAAAACTGTTTTTT. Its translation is CASSPLSGTGTQKLFF.

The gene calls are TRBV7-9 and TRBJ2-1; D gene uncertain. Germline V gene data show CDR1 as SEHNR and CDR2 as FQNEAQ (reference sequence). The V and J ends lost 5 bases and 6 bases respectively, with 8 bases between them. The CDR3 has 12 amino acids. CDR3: CASSPRPNEQFF. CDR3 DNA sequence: TGTGCCAGCAGCCCCCGACCCAATGAGCAGTTCTTC.

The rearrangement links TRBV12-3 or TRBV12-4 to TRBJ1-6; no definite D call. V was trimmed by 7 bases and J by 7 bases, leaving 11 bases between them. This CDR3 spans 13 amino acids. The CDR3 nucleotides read TGTGCCAGCAACCTAAACGGGAATTCACCCCTCCACTTT. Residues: CASNLNGNSPLHF.

DNA of the CDR3: TGCGCCAGCAGCCAATCCAACACCGGGGAGCTGTTTTTT. Protein sequence: CASSQSNTGELFF. V usage is TRBV5-1 and J usage is TRBJ2-2; no clear D gene. CDR1 is SGHRS, CDR2 YFSETQ, per germline. V lost 4 bases, J lost 2 bases, and 6 bases lay in between. This CDR3 contains 13 residues.

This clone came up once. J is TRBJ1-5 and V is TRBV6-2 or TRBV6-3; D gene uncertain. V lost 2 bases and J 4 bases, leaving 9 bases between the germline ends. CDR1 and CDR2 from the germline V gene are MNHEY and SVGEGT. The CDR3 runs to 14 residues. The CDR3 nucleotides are TGTGCCAGCAGTTACGTGCAGGAGAATCAGCCCCAGCATTTT. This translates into CASSYVQENQPQHF.

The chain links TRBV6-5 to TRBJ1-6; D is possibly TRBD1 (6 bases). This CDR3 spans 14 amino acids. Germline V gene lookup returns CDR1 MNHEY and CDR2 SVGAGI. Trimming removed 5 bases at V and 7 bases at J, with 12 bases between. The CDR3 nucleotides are TGTGCCAGCAGTACAGGGTTAGGGAATTCACCCCTCCACTTT. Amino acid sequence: CASSTGLGNSPLHF.

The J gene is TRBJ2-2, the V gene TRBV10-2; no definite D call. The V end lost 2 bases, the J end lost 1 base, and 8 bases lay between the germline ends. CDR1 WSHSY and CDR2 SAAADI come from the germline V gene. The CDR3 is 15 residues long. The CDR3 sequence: CASSEPYKNTGELFF. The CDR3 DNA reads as TGCGCCAGCAGTGAGCCTTACAAGAACACCGGGGAGCTGTTTTTT.

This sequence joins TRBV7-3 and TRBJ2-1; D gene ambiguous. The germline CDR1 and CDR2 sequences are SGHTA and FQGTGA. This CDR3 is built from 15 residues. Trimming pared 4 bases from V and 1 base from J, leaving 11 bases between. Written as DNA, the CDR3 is TGTGCCAGCAGCTCCGGGCATCCTTCCTACAATGAGCAGTTCTTC. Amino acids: CASSSGHPSYNEQFF. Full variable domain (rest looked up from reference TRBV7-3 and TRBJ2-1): GAGVSQTPSNKVTEKGKYVELRCDPISGHTALYWYRQSLGQGPEFLIYFQGTGAADDSGLPNDRFFAVRPEGSVSTLKIQRTERGDSAVYLCASSSGHPSYNEQFFGPGTRLTVL.

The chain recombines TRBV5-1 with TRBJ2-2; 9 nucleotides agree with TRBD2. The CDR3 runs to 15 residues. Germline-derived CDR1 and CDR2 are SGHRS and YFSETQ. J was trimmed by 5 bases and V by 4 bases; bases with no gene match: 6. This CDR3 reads CASSPAGGETGELFF. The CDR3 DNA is TGCGCCAGCAGCCCAGCGGGGGGAGAGACCGGGGAGCTGTTTTTT.

For the CDR3, the DNA is TGCGCCAGCAGCTTGGACGTCGGGGATGAGCAGTTCTTC. Its protein product is CASSLDVGDEQFF. The chain recombines TRBV5-1 with TRBJ2-1; TRBD2 might be the D (5 bases). The germline gives CDR1 SGHRS, CDR2 YFSETQ. V gave up 0 bases and J gave up 8 bases, with 9 bases separating them. This CDR3 comprises 13 residues. Full variable domain (outside the CDR3, taken from reference TRBV5-1 and TRBJ2-1): KAGVTQTPRYLIKTRGQQVTLSCSPISGHRSVSWYQQTPGQGLQFLFEYFSETQRNKGNFPGRFSGRQFSNSRSEMNVSTLELGDSALYLCASSLDVGDEQFFGPGTRLTVL.